This T cell receptor (beta chain) was identified during a study of blood T cells in healthy people across ages. General study results and limits: Reliance upon unsorted PBMCs precluded definitive naive versus antigen-experienced comparison.

With a J-beta primer mix and a sample-barcoded 5' primer, a second PCR ran 7 to 11 cycles. Every cDNA was tagged by a template-switch adaptor with 12 random nucleotides. Individual samples furnished no less than 3 million CDR3-containing paired-end reads apiece. From the 5' RACE reads, TCRdb called clonotypes with MiXCR, one entry per CDR3 protein. The table records 1.5 million to 2 million distinct CDR3 sequences, roughly 30% of them present only once. Donors each provided about 9.5 milliliters of peripheral blood. The CDR3 runs 14 residues. CDR1 and CDR2 (germline): LGHDT, YNNKEL (reference sequence). The V end was cut by 3 bases, the J end by 2 bases, with 10 bases between. A note on this clonotype: The antigen is unknown.

V and J are TRBV3-1 and TRBJ1-1; D is undetermined. Sequenced sample: blood. The source is a woman aged 30 to 39 in good health. The CDR3 region has the DNA TGTGCCAGCAGCCAGACATCCAGCAACACTGAAGCTTTCTTT. Protein sequence: CASSQTSSNTEAFF.